This passage covers 31 T cell receptor beta chains from one sample sequenced in a study of blood T cell repertoires in COVID-19 (dated by TCRdb to about 2020). Library prep was done by the immunoSEQ multiplex PCR assay. The table comes from immuneACCESS by way of TCRdb, which keeps in-frame sequences with V and J called. Part of the clones is missing from these tables; in studies checked, under half for an unresolved V gene and the rest for unknown reasons. This sample is represented by around 170,000 clones; 86% of them were singletons. The leading ten clones occupy around 6.6% of the sample. Input material: peripheral blood. All receptors derive from a man in his fifties or sixties with active or convalescent COVID-19.

The V and J genes are TRBV11-3 and TRBJ1-2; 10 bases agree with TRBD1. V gave up 5 bases and J gave up 3 bases; unmatched junction bases: 3. Germline V gives CDR1 SGHNT, CDR2 YENEEA. The CDR3 spans 14 residues. The CDR3 protein is CASSTGQGYYGYTF. The CDR3 bases are TGTGCCAGCAGCACGGGACAGGGGTACTATGGCTACACCTTC.

CDR3: CAWSVRGSNIQYF. The CDR3 nucleotides read TGTGCCTGGAGTGTACGGGGGTCAAACATTCAGTACTTC. The rearrangement joins TRBV30 to TRBJ2-4, with D tentatively TRBD2 (6 bases). Trimming pared 0 bases from V and 6 bases from J, leaving 9 bases between. CDR3 size: 13 residues. Germline lookup yields CDR1 GTSNPN and CDR2 SVGIG (reference sequence).

V gene TRBV27 combines with J gene TRBJ1-5, with a possible D match to TRBD1 (5 bases). There are 14 residues in the CDR3. V shed 5 bases and J shed 8 bases, with 16 bases lying between them. Germline lookup yields CDR1 MNHEY and CDR2 SMNVEV (reference sequence). CDR3 sequence reads: CASSPRTGGEPQHF. The CDR3 DNA reads as TGTGCCAGCAGTCCTAGGACCGGGGGAGAGCCCCAGCATTTT.

In this sample, this clone turned up once. The chain combines TRBV7-2 with TRBJ2-1; 16 positions agree with TRBD2. CDR1 and CDR2 from the germline V gene are SGHTA and FQGNSA. After removal of 0 bases from V and 12 bases from J, the junction contained 5 bases not matched to a gene. CDR3 length: 16 residues. The DNA for the CDR3 is TGTGCCAGCAGCTTAGCGGGGACTAGCGGGGGGGCCGGGCAGTTCTTC. It specifies CASSLAGTSGGAGQFF.

The V gene is TRBV7-3, the J gene TRBJ1-6; 7 positions agree with TRBD1. Per germline, CDR1 SGHTA and CDR2 FQGTGA. V dropped 8 bases and J dropped 7; count of bases not matched to a gene: 8. This CDR3 spans 14 amino acids. This CDR3 reads CASGRGTDNSPLHF. CDR3 nucleotide sequence: TGTGCCAGCGGAAGAGGGACAGACAATTCACCCCTCCACTTT.

The gene calls are TRBV11-2 and TRBJ2-1; 8 nucleotides agree with TRBD2. The germline V gene has CDR1 SGHAT and CDR2 FQNNGV. The CDR3 length is 15 residues. V shed 1 base and J 7 bases; nucleotides not matched to a gene: 6. CDR3 in amino acids: CASSLGTGGRNEQFF. CDR3 DNA: TGTGCCAGCAGCTTAGGGACGGGAGGGCGTAATGAGCAGTTCTTC.

This chain joins TRBV4-1 and TRBJ2-7, with TRBD2 as a possible D gene (5 bases). The CDR3 consists of 14 residues. Per the germline V gene, CDR1 is MGHRA and CDR2 is YSYEKL. V lost 1 base to trimming and J lost 6 bases, with 13 bases between them. The CDR3 sequence is CASSQVQDSSEQYF. The CDR3 DNA reads as TGCGCCAGCAGCCAAGTGCAGGACTCTTCCGAGCAGTACTTC.

This chain connects TRBV6-1 to TRBJ2-1; the match to TRBD2 covers 10 bases. Unmatched junction bases numbered 9, after V lost 1 base and J lost 3 bases. This CDR3 spans 18 amino acids. In germline, CDR1 is MNHNS, CDR2 SASEGT. The CDR3 region is CASSEDPTSGIRYNEQFF. The CDR3 nucleotides read TGTGCCAGCAGTGAAGACCCCACTAGCGGGATTCGCTACAATGAGCAGTTCTTC.

The J gene is TRBJ1-2, the V gene TRBV4-3; 7 bases are a match to TRBD1. Trimming took 4 bases from V and 8 from J; bases not matched to a gene: 7. Germline V gene lookup returns CDR1 LGHNA and CDR2 YSLEER. The CDR3 is 13 residues long. This CDR3 is CASSLTGVKGYTF. CDR3 in DNA: TGCGCCAGCAGCCTCACAGGGGTGAAAGGCTACACCTTC.

V and J are TRBV19 and TRBJ2-3; D might be TRBD2 (6 bases). The CDR3 covers 15 residues. The V gene's germline CDR1 is LNHDA and CDR2 SQIVND (reference sequence). V was trimmed by 5 bases and J by 8 bases, leaving 20 bases between them. Here the CDR3 DNA reads TGTGCCAGTAGTCCGCGACTAGGTGGGGAGCGTACGCAGTATTTT. Protein: CASSPRLGGERTQYF.

The chain has TRBV29-1 and TRBJ2-5, with 10 nucleotides matching TRBD2. The length of the CDR3 is 15 residues. Losses at the gene ends were 7 bases for V and 5 bases for J; bases not matched to a gene: 13. From germline, CDR1 is SQVTM and CDR2 ANQGSEA. The DNA for the CDR3 is TGCAGCGCCGAAGGGCTAGCGGGGGCGGTTGAGACCCAGTACTTC. This gives the protein CSAEGLAGAVETQYF.

The rearrangement links TRBV4-1 to TRBJ1-1; D perhaps matches TRBD1 (6 bases). V was cut by 2 bases and J by 1 base, with 8 bases left in between. The germline CDR1 and CDR2 sequences are MGHRA and YSYEKL. The CDR3 is made up of 14 amino acids. CDR3 amino acids: CASSQMTGNTEAFF. In DNA, the CDR3 is TGCGCCAGCAGCCAAATGACAGGGAACACTGAAGCTTTCTTT.

The V and J genes are TRBV6-6 and TRBJ2-1, with 13 positions matching TRBD2. Trimming cost V 5 bases and J 9 bases; bases outside gene matches: 10. This CDR3 contains 16 residues. Germline V gives CDR1 MNHNY, CDR2 SVGAGI (reference sequence). The CDR3 DNA is TGTGCCAGCAGTCCTACTAGCGGGGGGGCACCCGTTGAGCAGTTCTTC. This sequence encodes CASSPTSGGAPVEQFF.

This chain connects TRBV5-1 to TRBJ2-2; the D gene is possibly TRBD2 (5 bases). This CDR3 spans 14 amino acids. CDR1 is SGHRS, CDR2 YFSETQ, per germline. V lost 1 base to trimming and J lost 1 base, with 5 bases between them. The CDR3 loop is CASSLRENTGELFF. Written as DNA, the CDR3 is TGCGCCAGCAGCTTGCGGGAGAACACCGGGGAGCTGTTTTTT.

The chain joins TRBV12-3 or TRBV12-4 to TRBJ1-2; D not resolved. V dropped 4 bases and J dropped 2 bases, with 8 bases sitting between them. The CDR3 sequence is 13 residues long. CDR3 region: CASSSGLNYGYTF. CDR3 in DNA: TGTGCCAGCAGTTCCGGTCTCAACTATGGCTACACCTTC.

The chain combines TRBV7-9 with TRBJ2-3; 13 bases fit TRBD2. CDR3 length: 17 amino acids. J lost 1 base, V lost 5 bases, and 6 bases had no gene match. Germline V CDR1 and CDR2: SEHNR, FQNEAQ (reference sequence). CDR3 sequence reads: CASSRYGLAGGTDTQYF. The DNA for the CDR3 is TGTGCCAGCAGCCGATACGGACTAGCGGGGGGCACAGATACGCAGTATTTT.

This clone appeared a single time. This chain joins TRBV9 and TRBJ2-7; D may be TRBD1 (6 bases). Per the germline V gene, CDR1 is SGDLS and CDR2 is YYNGEE. V was pared by 2 bases and J by 6 bases, with 12 bases between. The CDR3 consists of 13 residues. The CDR3 DNA is TGTGCCAGCAGCGTCACAGGGCTAAGCGAGCAGTACTTC. Amino acids: CASSVTGLSEQYF.

This sequence joins TRBV24-1 and TRBJ1-1; possibly TRBD1 for D (6 bases). V lost 9 bases to trimming and J lost 4 bases, with 20 bases between them. Germline V gives CDR1 KGHDR, CDR2 SFDVKD. The CDR3 extends over 15 amino acids. CDR3 nucleotides: TGTGCCACCCGGGGAGGGGGTGGGATTCGCACTGAAGCTTTCTTT. As protein: CATRGGGGIRTEAFF.

The chain couples TRBV6-2 or TRBV6-3 to TRBJ1-5; 9 bases line up with TRBD1. This CDR3 has 15 residues. V dropped 0 bases and J dropped 6; count of bases not matched to a gene: 3. Germline CDR1 reads MNHEY; CDR2 reads SVGEGT. This CDR3 is CASSYSTGGGQPQHF. The DNA for the CDR3 is TGTGCCAGCAGTTACTCGACAGGGGGAGGTCAGCCCCAGCATTTT.

V is TRBV14 and J is TRBJ2-2, with 10 bases fitting TRBD2. This CDR3 is built from 16 residues. Looked up from germline, CDR1 is SGHDN and CDR2 is FVKESK. V dropped 1 base and J dropped 2; count of bases not matched to a gene: 1. This CDR3 is CASSQGTSGNTGELFF. The CDR3 region has the DNA TGTGCCAGCAGCCAAGGGACTAGCGGTAACACCGGGGAGCTGTTTTTT.

The chain carries TRBV29-1 and TRBJ2-3; D call uncertain. The CDR3 totals 13 residues. Trimming cost V 8 bases and J 4 bases, with 16 bases left between them. CDR1 SQVTM and CDR2 ANQGSEA come from the germline V gene. The CDR3 nucleotides are TGCAGCTCCCAAAGGCCGGGTTCAGATACGCAGTATTTT. Amino acids: CSSQRPGSDTQYF.

This clone was counted a few times. The chain links TRBV4-2 to TRBJ1-4; the D gene is possibly TRBD1 (6 bases). The length of the CDR3 is 16 residues. Trimming pared 1 base from V and 6 bases from J, leaving 15 bases between. Germline CDR1 LGHNA, CDR2 YNFKEQ. DNA for the CDR3: TGTGCCAGCAGCCAAGCGCCCCAGGGGCGGGATGAAAAACTGTTTTTT. It translates to CASSQAPQGRDEKLFF.

This rearrangement joins TRBV5-1 to TRBJ2-1, with D perhaps TRBD1 (6 bases). Germline CDR1 reads SGHRS; CDR2 reads YFSETQ. Trimming took 0 bases from V and 2 from J, leaving 6 bases between them. The CDR3 is 14 residues long. The CDR3 DNA sequence: TGCGCCAGCAGCTTGGCAGGGGCCTACAATGAGCAGTTCTTC. It encodes CASSLAGAYNEQFF. Full variable domain (outside the CDR3, taken from reference TRBV5-1 and TRBJ2-1): KAGVTQTPRYLIKTRGQQVTLSCSPISGHRSVSWYQQTPGQGLQFLFEYFSETQRNKGNFPGRFSGRQFSNSRSEMNVSTLELGDSALYLCASSLAGAYNEQFFGPGTRLTVL.

V and J are TRBV30 and TRBJ2-3, with TRBD1 matching over 8 bases. CDR3 length equals 15 residues. Losses at the gene ends were 3 bases for V and 1 base for J; bases not matched to a gene: 6. Germline V gene data show CDR1 as GTSNPN and CDR2 as SVGIG (reference sequence). As DNA, the CDR3 is TGTGCCTGGAGCCACCGGGACAGGCGCACAGATACGCAGTATTTT. Amino acids: CAWSHRDRRTDTQYF.

The chain has TRBV4-3 and TRBJ1-2; D gene ambiguous. This CDR3 contains 13 residues. The germline V and J ends were trimmed by 1 base and 8 bases, with 11 bases remaining between them. The germline CDR1 and CDR2 sequences are LGHNA and YSLEER. CDR3 coding DNA: TGCGCCAGCAGCCAAGGAGGGCCGGGCGGCTACACCTTC. This sequence encodes CASSQGGPGGYTF.

V gene TRBV2 combines with J gene TRBJ1-5; D perhaps matches TRBD1 (6 bases). CDR1 is SNHLY, CDR2 FYNNEI, per germline. This CDR3 spans 14 amino acids. V was trimmed by 7 bases and J by 6 bases, leaving 16 bases between them. CDR3: CASNFMGASQPQHF. The CDR3 DNA reads as TGTGCCAGCAATTTTATGGGGGCGTCTCAGCCCCAGCATTTT.

The chain employs TRBV5-1 and TRBJ1-5, with a possible D match to TRBD1 (6 bases). The V end lost 0 bases, the J end lost 5 bases, and 9 bases lay between the germline ends. Germline loops: CDR1 SGHRS, CDR2 YFSETQ. This CDR3 is 14 amino acids long. As DNA, the CDR3 is TGCGCCAGCAGCTTGGTAGGGGGGGATCAGCCCCAGCATTTT. It is translated as CASSLVGGDQPQHF.

The chain links TRBV3-1 (or the pseudogene TRBV3-2) to TRBJ2-1; 10 bases match TRBD2. There are 16 residues in the CDR3. V was clipped by 4 bases and J by 1 base; unmatched bases: 4. Per the germline V gene, CDR1 is LGHDT and CDR2 is YNNKEL (reference sequence). The CDR3 region has the DNA TGTGCCAGCAGCCCACTAGCGGGACAGTCCTACAATGAGCAGTTCTTC. It translates to CASSPLAGQSYNEQFF.

This sequence joins TRBV10-3 and TRBJ1-1; no clear D gene. Germline V gene lookup returns CDR1 ENHRY and CDR2 SYGVKD. The CDR3 consists of 15 residues. Trimming removed 0 bases at V and 1 base at J, with 9 bases between. The CDR3 DNA reads TGTGCCATCAGTGAGTCAGAGGGTGCGAACACTGAAGCTTTCTTT. Residues: CAISESEGANTEAFF.

The rearrangement joins TRBV9 to TRBJ2-1, with 8 bases that match TRBD2. Germline CDR1 and CDR2: SGDLS and YYNGEE. The junction had 10 bases not matched to a gene; V was cut back by 4 bases and J by 7 bases. The CDR3 is 15 residues long. CDR3 sequence: CASSTGLEVGNEQFF. DNA of the CDR3: TGTGCCAGCAGCACGGGACTAGAAGTTGGAAATGAGCAGTTCTTC.

V and J are TRBV29-1 and TRBJ1-2, with D unresolved. This CDR3 region has 14 residues. Germline V gene data show CDR1 as SQVTM and CDR2 as ANQGSEA. V gave up 0 bases and J gave up 3 bases, with 11 bases separating them. CDR3 amino acids: CSVEDSYAYYGYTF. For the CDR3, the DNA is TGCAGCGTTGAAGACTCCTACGCCTACTATGGCTACACCTTC.